The 31 T cell receptor beta chains in this list originate from one sample, sequenced in a study of blood T cells in healthy people across ages (dated by TCRdb to the mid-2010s). The method behind the library was 5' RACE. A second roughly 7 to 11 cycle PCR used a sample-barcoded 5' primer and a J-beta primer mix. Using fastp at Q25 and MiXCR, TCRdb reprocessed the public reads and kept productive beta chains. Rows are unified per CDR3 protein, each entry keeping the most common DNA and genes. This sample lists around 1,900,000 distinct CDR3 sequences; about 39% were detected once. The biggest ten clones account for 20% to 25% of the sample. Sequencing was carried out using blood. These receptor sequences come from a human donor in good health.

This clonotype was picked up a small number of times. J is TRBJ2-4 and V is TRBV2, with no clear D. The CDR3 has 11 amino acids. Looked up from germline, CDR1 is SNHLY and CDR2 is FYNNEI. Trimming took 4 bases from V and 8 from J, leaving 6 bases between them. The CDR3 coding sequence is TGTGCCAGCAGTGGTGGAGACATTCAGTACTTC. Translated: CASSGGDIQYF.

The chain has TRBV12-3 or TRBV12-4 and TRBJ1-4, with D tentatively TRBD1 (6 bases). Trimming shortened V by 5 bases and J by 7 bases, and 14 bases separated the two germline ends. The CDR3 is made up of 14 amino acids. The CDR3 sequence is CASSPQRGAEKLFF. The CDR3 DNA reads TGTGCCAGCAGTCCACAGCGGGGGGCTGAAAAACTGTTTTTT.

V and J are TRBV25-1 and TRBJ2-1; D gene uncertain. The germline V gene has CDR1 MGHDK and CDR2 SYGVNS. The V gene lost 0 bases and the J gene lost 2 bases, with 14 bases spanning the gap. The CDR3 is 17 amino acids. The CDR3 nucleotides are TGTGCCAGCAGTGAATACTTTCGGCAGACTCCCTACAATGAGCAGTTCTTC. Translated: CASSEYFRQTPYNEQFF.

This clonotype was seen a handful of times. V usage is TRBV7-2 and J usage is TRBJ1-6; D is unresolved. Trimming stripped 5 bases from V and 8 bases from J, with 22 bases between. CDR1 SGHTA and CDR2 FQGNSA come from the germline V gene. The CDR3 spans 17 residues. The CDR3 protein is CASSPYPTGRTYSPLHF. For the CDR3, the DNA is TGTGCCAGCAGCCCGTACCCGACGGGTCGGACTTATTCACCCCTCCACTTT.

The chain couples TRBV29-1 to TRBJ2-2; D might be TRBD1 (5 bases). This CDR3 has 12 residues. Per the germline V gene, CDR1 is SQVTM and CDR2 is ANQGSEA. V gave up 6 bases and J gave up 7 bases, with 12 bases separating them. Here the CDR3 reads CSVLGEDGELFF. The CDR3 DNA is TGCAGCGTGCTAGGGGAAGACGGGGAGCTGTTTTTT.

The sample holds a few counts of this clonotype. This chain's CDR3 is CASSQELYGYTF. Written as DNA, the CDR3 is TGCGCCAGCAGCCAAGAGCTCTATGGCTACACCTTC. The chain has TRBV4-1 and TRBJ1-2; D remains unclear. The CDR3 has 12 residues. Trimming cost V 0 bases and J 4 bases, with 3 bases left between them. Germline values: CDR1 MGHRA, CDR2 YSYEKL.

Only a few counts were recorded for this clonotype. V gene TRBV29-1 combines with J gene TRBJ1-2; D is undetermined. This CDR3 contains 16 residues. CDR1 and CDR2 from the germline V gene are SQVTM and ANQGSEA. V lost 6 bases and J lost 0, with 20 bases in between. The DNA for the CDR3 is TGCAGCGTCCCCTCCGAACGGGGTGCAGCTAACTATGGCTACACCTTC. Translating it yields CSVPSERGAANYGYTF.

The chain is built from TRBV5-4 and TRBJ2-3; D unresolved. This CDR3 comprises 15 residues. Trimming removed 4 bases from V and 4 bases from J, with 16 bases in between. Germline V gene sequence: CDR1 SGHNT, CDR2 YYREEE (reference sequence). As DNA, the CDR3 is TGTGCCAGCAGCCGTGCATCCTCCCTCCCAGATACGCAGTATTTT. This gives the protein CASSRASSLPDTQYF.

There are many counts of this clonotype. Its ends do not fully match the called genes, so a read error is possible. The chain combines TRBV18 with TRBJ2-5; perhaps D is TRBD1 or TRBD2 (5 bases each). CDR3 size: 13 residues. The germline V gene has CDR1 KGHSH and CDR2 LQKENI. CDR3 nucleotides: TGCGCCAGCAGCCCCGGGACCCGGGAGACCCAGTACTTC. Residues: CASSPGTRETQYF.

The chain carries TRBV14 and TRBJ1-6; D is unclear. Between the trimmed V and J ends, which lost 0 bases and 7 bases, there was a span of 13 bases. CDR1 is SGHDN and CDR2 is FVKESK in the germline V gene. The CDR3 is made up of 16 amino acids. CDR3 bases: TGTGCCAGCAGCCAAGAGGCTAGCACGTTGAATTCACCCCTCCACTTT. Protein sequence: CASSQEASTLNSPLHF.

The chain links TRBV4-2 to TRBJ2-1; TRBD2 aligns across 8 bases. This CDR3 has 15 amino acids. CDR1 is LGHNA and CDR2 is YNFKEQ in the germline V gene. Losses at the gene ends were 0 bases for V and 4 bases for J; bases not matched to a gene: 2. CDR3 sequence: CASSQEQRGYNEQFF. The CDR3 bases are TGTGCCAGCAGCCAAGAGCAGCGGGGGTACAATGAGCAGTTCTTC.

This clonotype appeared a few times. The chain is built from TRBV6-2 or TRBV6-3 and TRBJ1-5; a weak D match, TRBD1 (5 bases). This CDR3 spans 15 amino acids. The V gene's germline CDR1 is MNHEY and CDR2 SVGEGT. Trimming removed 9 bases from V and 0 bases from J, with 15 bases in between. Here the CDR3 DNA reads TGTGCCAGAACTAACCCGGGGACTAGCAATCAGCCCCAGCATTTT. It encodes CARTNPGTSNQPQHF.

The chain carries TRBV24-1 and TRBJ2-1; TRBD2 matches 8 bases. The junction had 5 bases not matched to a gene; V was cut back by 3 bases and J by 5 bases. CDR3 length: 15 residues. The germline V gene encodes CDR1 KGHDR and CDR2 SFDVKD. CDR3 nucleotide sequence: TGTGCCACCAGTGATGACGGGGGGGCGAACAATGAGCAGTTCTTC. Its translation is CATSDDGGANNEQFF.

This clonotype was counted a few times. CDR3 sequence (DNA): TGTGCCAGCAGTTACTCGGGACTAGGGTTTCTAGAGACCCAGTACTTC. Translation gives CASSYSGLGFLETQYF. This sequence joins TRBV6-6 and TRBJ2-5, with 8 bases matching TRBD2. V was clipped by 0 bases and J by 4 bases; unmatched bases: 7. Germline V gene lookup returns CDR1 MNHNY and CDR2 SVGAGI (reference sequence). The length of the CDR3 is 16 residues.

The V gene is TRBV27, the J gene TRBJ2-5, with 12 bases fitting TRBD2. V lost 8 bases, J lost 5 bases, and 3 bases stayed unmatched. CDR1 is MNHEY, CDR2 SMNVEV, per germline (reference sequence). The CDR3 consists of 13 residues. The CDR3 loop reads CASGLAGRETQYF. The CDR3 DNA reads TGTGCCAGCGGACTAGCGGGGAGGGAGACCCAGTACTTC.

The V and J genes are TRBV5-1 and TRBJ2-7, with TRBD1 matching over 10 bases. After removal of 3 bases from V and 6 bases from J, the junction contained 6 bases not matched to a gene. Germline lookup yields CDR1 SGHRS and CDR2 YFSETQ. There are 14 residues in the CDR3. This CDR3 is CASSSTGTGAEQYF. The CDR3 DNA sequence: TGCGCCAGCAGCTCGACCGGGACAGGGGCCGAGCAGTACTTC.

The V gene is TRBV5-5, the J gene TRBJ1-5; D unclear. The CDR3 length is 15 residues. Deletions cut 4 bases from V and 4 bases from J, with 15 bases between. CDR1 SGHKS and CDR2 YYEKEE come from the germline V gene (reference sequence). The CDR3 loop reads CASSIRLQPNQPQHF. The CDR3 DNA sequence: TGTGCCAGCAGCATCAGACTTCAACCAAATCAGCCCCAGCATTTT.

The rearrangement joins TRBV20-1 to TRBJ2-5, with 11 positions matching TRBD1. The J segment lost 4 bases and the V segment lost 6 bases, leaving 10 bases of the junction unmatched. The CDR3 totals 15 residues. Germline CDR1 is DFQATT and CDR2 is SNEGSKA (reference sequence). Here the CDR3 reads CSALHGQGARETQYF. In DNA form, the CDR3 reads TGCAGTGCGCTCCATGGACAGGGGGCGCGAGAGACCCAGTACTTC.

A remark on this clonotype: Mismatch with germline at one junction end may stem from a read error. The chain recombines TRBV7-9 with TRBJ2-7, with D perhaps TRBD2 (6 bases). The germline V gene encodes CDR1 SEHNR and CDR2 FQNEAQ (reference sequence). The CDR3 extends over 16 amino acids. CDR3 DNA sequence: TGTACCAGCAGCTTAGCCGGGGGATATGATGGAAGCGAGCAGTACTTC. Protein sequence: CTSSLAGGYDGSEQYF.

The CDR3 protein is CASSPRDGEPDNEQFF. CDR3 DNA sequence: TGTGCCAGCAGTCCTCGAGACGGCGAGCCGGACAATGAGCAGTTCTTC. The V gene is TRBV28, the J gene TRBJ2-1, with D uncertain. Germline-derived CDR1 and CDR2 are MDHEN and SYDVKM. The V end was cut by 5 bases, the J end by 5 bases, with 19 bases between. This CDR3 contains 16 residues.

This clonotype was seen once. J is TRBJ1-2 and V is TRBV20-1; D is perhaps TRBD1 (5 bases). Germline V gene data show CDR1 as DFQATT and CDR2 as SNEGSKA (reference sequence). This CDR3 contains 12 residues. Trimming left V 7 bases short and J 6 bases short, with 15 bases between. The CDR3 here is CSGGHYRDGYTF. The CDR3, as DNA: TGCAGTGGGGGCCATTATCGAGATGGCTACACCTTC.

This clonotype was observed a few times. The chain has TRBV28 and TRBJ2-7, with 9 bases that match TRBD1. Germline values: CDR1 MDHEN, CDR2 SYDVKM. The CDR3 has 16 residues. Trimming cost V 2 bases and J 1 base; bases outside gene matches: 6. CDR3 sequence: CASSLEGQGISYEQYF. Written as DNA, the CDR3 is TGTGCCAGCAGTTTAGAAGGACAGGGGATTTCCTACGAGCAGTACTTC.

The rearrangement joins TRBV12-5 to TRBJ2-5; TRBD1 might be the D (6 bases). The V gene's germline CDR1 is LGHNT and CDR2 FRNRAP. CDR3 length equals 15 residues. The V and J ends lost 4 bases and 4 bases respectively, with 16 bases between them. The CDR3 DNA sequence: TGTGCTAGTGGTTGGCCCAAGCGAGGGGGAGAGACCCAGTACTTC. Its translation is CASGWPKRGGETQYF.

This chain connects TRBV11-2 to TRBJ1-1, with unresolved D. The CDR3 contains 14 residues. The V end was cut by 2 bases, the J end by 0 bases, with 7 bases between. Germline loops: CDR1 SGHAT, CDR2 FQNNGV. CDR3 protein: CASSLIEVNTEAFF. CDR3 in DNA: TGTGCCAGCAGCTTAATCGAGGTGAACACTGAAGCTTTCTTT.

A few counts support this clonotype. The chain has TRBV4-3 and TRBJ1-4; weak D call: TRBD1 (5 bases). This CDR3 contains 15 residues. In germline, CDR1 is LGHNA, CDR2 YSLEER. Trimming pared 1 base from V and 0 bases from J, leaving 6 bases between. The chain's CDR3 is CASSQGDATNEKLFF. CDR3 coding DNA: TGCGCCAGCAGCCAAGGGGACGCAACTAATGAAAAACTGTTTTTT.

This clonotype has only a few counts. This chain links TRBV20-1 with TRBJ2-7, with 7 bases fitting TRBD1. CDR1 and CDR2 (germline): DFQATT, SNEGSKA (reference sequence). This CDR3 region has 12 residues. The CDR3 loop reads CSHRDSSYEQYF. CDR3 DNA: TGCAGCCATCGGGACAGCTCCTACGAGCAGTACTTC.

The chain is built from TRBV7-9 and TRBJ1-4; unclear D gene. Germline CDR1 reads SEHNR; CDR2 reads FQNEAQ (reference sequence). V was clipped by 2 bases and J by 7 bases, with 14 bases between them. The CDR3 contains 15 residues. CDR3 amino acids: CASSLYGLKGEKLFF. The DNA for the CDR3 is TGTGCCAGCAGCTTATATGGCCTCAAGGGTGAAAAACTGTTTTTT.

The chain carries TRBV2 and TRBJ2-5; 8 bases line up with TRBD1. Losses at the gene ends were 4 bases for V and 9 bases for J; bases not matched to a gene: 13. The CDR3 is 15 amino acids. Germline V lookup: CDR1 SNHLY, CDR2 FYNNEI. The chain's CDR3 is CASSAETGARVAQYF. DNA for the CDR3: TGTGCCAGCAGTGCGGAGACAGGGGCCAGAGTCGCCCAGTACTTC.

The V and J genes are TRBV10-3 and TRBJ1-6, with 8 nucleotides matching TRBD1. This CDR3 is 17 amino acids long. Germline V gives CDR1 ENHRY, CDR2 SYGVKD. The V segment lost 2 bases and the J segment 5 bases; nucleotides outside the gene matches: 8. CDR3 residues: CAISETATGGDNSPLHF. The CDR3 bases are TGTGCCATCAGTGAGACCGCTACAGGGGGTGATAATTCACCCCTCCACTTT.

The CDR3 coding sequence is TGCAGCGTTGAGCCCCCCCAGGGGGGCTCCTTTATAAGGCAGTATTTT. Protein product: CSVEPPQGGSFIRQYF. The gene calls are TRBV29-1 and TRBJ2-3; D may be TRBD1 (7 bases). Germline loops: CDR1 SQVTM, CDR2 ANQGSEA. There are 16 residues in the CDR3. V dropped 3 bases and J dropped 11 bases, with 27 bases sitting between them.

This clonotype has more than one count but fewer than ten. The chain joins TRBV9 to TRBJ2-7; D may be TRBD2 (5 bases). Germline V gives CDR1 SGDLS, CDR2 YYNGEE. There are 15 residues in the CDR3. V shed 4 bases and J shed 5 bases, with 19 bases lying between them. The CDR3 sequence: CASSPGWMLENEQYF. The CDR3 region has the DNA TGTGCCAGCAGCCCGGGATGGATGTTGGAAAACGAGCAGTACTTC.